This TCR beta chain was sequenced for a study of cytomegalovirus exposure and HLA in healthy donors. Overall study: In a previous analysis, around 110 million unique TCR beta sequences were found from some 200 million T cells. Notes on the study in general: Analysis performed later showed TCR beta chains linked to HLA being more clonally expanded than equally common others. Most of the TCR beta V segments (in an earlier analysis) were productive either about 87% or about 30% of the time.

This clone was counted a few times. Its antigen remains unknown. This CDR3 spans 15 amino acids. The junction had 2 bases not matched to a gene; V was cut back by 3 bases and J by 4 bases. Germline V CDR1 and CDR2: LGHNA, YSLEER. Primers for the PCR totalled 60 Vbeta and 13 Jbeta. The repertoire was sequenced with immunoSEQ multiplex PCR; TCRdb's copy has only in-frame clones and lacks some. The sample includes around 140,000 clones, around four fifths of them seen just once. Source material: PBMCs. This receptor was taken from a woman aged 40 to 49 in good health and CMV-seronegative. The V call is TRBV4-3, the J call TRBJ2-1; 11 positions match TRBD1. The CDR3: CASSQDRGPYNEQFF. The DNA for the CDR3 is TGCGCCAGCAGCCAGGACAGGGGGCCGTACAATGAGCAGTTCTTC.